This TCR beta chain was observed in a study of T cell responses to AZD1222 COVID-19 vaccine. Study observations and caveats: Seropositivity was recorded at baseline in only 6 or 7 AZD1222 recipients. Close to half of spike-specific TCRs reportedly recognize unmutated variant regions.

In germline, CDR1 is MDHEN, CDR2 SYDVKM. The CDR3 is made up of 18 amino acids. J was trimmed by 0 bases and V by 5 bases; bases with no gene match: 10. This clone has just a few counts. Its antigen remains unidentified. Method: immunoSEQ multiplex PCR; TCRdb's copy keeps in-frame clones and lacks some. The sample consists of around 130,000 clones, around 90% of them appearing once. V and J are TRBV28 and TRBJ1-6; 7 bases match TRBD1. The sample was peripheral blood, taken 28 days after the second dose of the MenACWY control vaccine. This clonotype was sampled from an adult who received the MenACWY meningococcal vaccine as a control. The DNA for the CDR3 is TGTGCCAGCAGTCAACAGGGGACCGAAAGCTCCTATAATTCACCCCTCCACTTT. Translation gives CASSQQGTESSYNSPLHF.